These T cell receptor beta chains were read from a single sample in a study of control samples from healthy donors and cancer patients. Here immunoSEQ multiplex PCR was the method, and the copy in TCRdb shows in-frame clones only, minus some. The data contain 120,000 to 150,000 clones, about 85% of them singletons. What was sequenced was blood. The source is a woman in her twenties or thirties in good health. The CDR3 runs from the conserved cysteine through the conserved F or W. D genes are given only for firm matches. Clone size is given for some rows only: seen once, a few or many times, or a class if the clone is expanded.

TGCGCCAGCAGTCGGGACAGGGGTAATTCACCCCTCCACTTT,CASSRDRGNSPLHF,TRBJ1-6,TRBV10-1,-,TRBD1
TGCGCCAGCAGCTGGGAGGGCCTGGCCACCGGGGAGCTGTTTTTT,CASSWEGLATGELFF,TRBJ2-2,TRBV5-1,-,TRBD2
TGTGCCAGCAGTTTATCGGGCCCCAGGGTCTCTGAGCAGTTCTTC,CASSLSGPRVSEQFF,TRBJ2-1,TRBV27,once,-
TGTGCCAGCAGTTACTCTTTTGGCGTCGGCTACACCTTC,CASSYSFGVGYTF,TRBJ1-2,TRBV6-5,-,-
TGTGCCAGCAGCCAAGATCCAGCCGGTGGGGTAAACACCATATATTTT,CASSQDPAGGVNTIYF,TRBJ1-3,TRBV4-2,-,-
TGTGCCAGTACGGACAGCCTTAGCAATCAGCCCCAGCATTTT,CASTDSLSNQPQHF,TRBJ1-5,TRBV19,-,-
TGTGCCACCAGTGACCCTGCGGTCGAAGGGGCGAGAGCTTTCTTT,CATSDPAVEGARAFF,TRBJ1-1,TRBV24-1,-,-
TGCGCCAGCAGCTTGGAGGCCACAGGGGGGGGTTCCTACGAGCAGTACTTC,CASSLEATGGGSYEQYF,TRBJ2-7,TRBV5-1,-,-
TGCAGCGCGTTGGACGGGAACGAGCAGTACTTC,CSALDGNEQYF,TRBJ2-7,TRBV29-1,-,-
TGTGCCAGTAGTACCACACAGGGGACCGGAAACACCATATATTTT,CASSTTQGTGNTIYF,TRBJ1-3,TRBV19,-,TRBD1
TGTGCCCGGATGATGCCCGCCGGGACTGAAGCTTTCTTT,CARMMPAGTEAFF,TRBJ1-1,TRBV30,-,-
TGTGCCAGCAGCTCAGACCTTCAAACCTACGAGCAGTACTTC,CASSSDLQTYEQYF,TRBJ2-7,TRBV11-2,-,-
TGCGCCAGCAGCCCTCTTTTGGGGGCGCGAGAGACCCAGTACTTC,CASSPLLGARETQYF,TRBJ2-5,TRBV4-1,-,-
TGTGCCAGCAGTTATACGAGCTCCTACAATGAGCAGTTCTTC,CASSYTSSYNEQFF,TRBJ2-1,TRBV25-1,-,-
TGTGCCAGCTCCCAGAACACTGAAGCTTTCTTT,CASSQNTEAFF,TRBJ1-1,TRBV5-6,-,-
TGTGCCAGCAGCTCCACCCAGGGGGCTCTTGCTTGGGAAGGCTACACCTTC,CASSSTQGALAWEGYTF,TRBJ1-2,TRBV7-9,few,TRBD1
TGTGCCAGCAGCGTAGGGGGTAGCTCCTACGAGCAGTACTTC,CASSVGGSSYEQYF,TRBJ2-7,TRBV9,-,-